This T cell receptor (beta chain) was identified in a study of graft-versus-host responses after intestinal transplantation. Across the study: The recipients all started with anti-thymocyte globulin induction and then took tacrolimus and steroids for two to four years. The study, taken as a whole, reports: The study associated peak circulating GvH clone levels with early post-transplant HvG declines. Individuals carrying graft-donor T cell macrochimerism showed high graft-versus-host to host-versus-graft clonal ratios in allografts.

The assay was immunoSEQ multiplex PCR, and TCRdb's table has in-frame clones only and misses some. Of roughly 17,000 clones listed, roughly 86% are singletons. For this clone: Its antigen is currently unknown.

The TCR sequence derives from a human patient who received an intestinal transplant, so some T cells may come from the graft donor. The specimen comprised bone marrow, sampled around 120 days after transplant.

This chain's CDR3 is CASSGTSGGAETQYF. The CDR3 region has the DNA TGTGCCAGTAGTGGGACTAGCGGAGGGGCGGAGACCCAGTACTTC. This rearrangement joins TRBV19 to TRBJ2-5; 11 bases match TRBD2. Germline values: CDR1 LNHDA, CDR2 SQIVND (reference sequence). The V gene end was trimmed by 5 bases and the J gene end by 5 bases; junction bases not matched to a gene: 7. The CDR3 covers 15 residues. Together with reference TRBV19 and TRBJ2-5, the CDR3 gives the full variable domain: DGGITQSPKYLFRKEGQNVTLSCEQNLNHDAMYWYRQDPGQGLRLIYYSQIVNDFQKGDIAEGYSVSREKKESFPLTVTSAQKNPTAFYLCASSGTSGGAETQYFGPGTRLLVL.